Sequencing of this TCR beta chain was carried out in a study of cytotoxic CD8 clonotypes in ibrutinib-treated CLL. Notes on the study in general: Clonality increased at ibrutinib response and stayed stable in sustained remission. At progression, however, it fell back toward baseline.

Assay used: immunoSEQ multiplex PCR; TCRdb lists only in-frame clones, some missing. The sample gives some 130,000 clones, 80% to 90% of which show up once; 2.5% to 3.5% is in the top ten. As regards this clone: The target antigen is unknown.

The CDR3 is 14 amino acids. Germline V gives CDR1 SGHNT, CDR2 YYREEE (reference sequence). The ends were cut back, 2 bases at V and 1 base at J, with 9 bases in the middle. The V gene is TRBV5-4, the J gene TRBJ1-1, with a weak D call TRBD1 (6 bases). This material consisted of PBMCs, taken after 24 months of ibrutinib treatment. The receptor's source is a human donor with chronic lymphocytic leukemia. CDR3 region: CASSFGGRNTEAFF. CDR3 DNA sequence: TGTGCCAGCAGCTTTGGGGGCAGGAACACTGAAGCTTTCTTT.